The 6 T cell receptor beta chains presented below share a single source sample, sequenced in a study of blood T cell repertoires in COVID-19. The table came from immunoSEQ multiplex PCR; TCRdb's copy has only in-frame clones and leaves some out. The sample carries over 100,000 clones, 70% to 85% recorded once. Sequenced input: peripheral blood. The receptor set was obtained from a woman aged 70-85 years with acute or convalescent COVID-19.

This clone was recorded only once. CDR3 in amino acids: CASRLQGAYEQYF. CDR3 coding DNA: TGTGCCAGCAGACTACAGGGGGCTTACGAGCAGTACTTC. The gene calls are TRBV2 and TRBJ2-7; 9 positions agree with TRBD1. Germline CDR1 and CDR2: SNHLY and FYNNEI. CDR3 length: 13 amino acids. Losses at the gene ends were 6 bases for V and 4 bases for J; bases not matched to a gene: 4.

Comments on this clone: Other DNA sequences in the same sample also yield this CDR3. The chain carries TRBV18 and TRBJ1-2, with TRBD1 matching over 8 bases. Germline-derived CDR1 and CDR2 are KGHSH and LQKENI. This CDR3 region has 13 residues. The V gene end was trimmed by 2 bases and the J gene end by 8 bases; junction bases not matched to a gene: 4. The CDR3 region is CASSPGQGNGYTF. In DNA, the CDR3 is TGTGCCAGCTCACCAGGACAGGGAAACGGCTACACCTTC.

The rearrangement links TRBV5-1 to TRBJ2-3, with TRBD2 matching over 7 bases. V lost 4 bases, J lost 1 base, and 3 bases stayed unmatched. Germline V gene lookup returns CDR1 SGHRS and CDR2 YFSETQ. The CDR3 consists of 14 residues. The CDR3 DNA reads as TGCGCCAGCAGCCGCGGGGGTCGCACAGATACGCAGTATTTT. This gives the protein CASSRGGRTDTQYF. Full variable domain (remainder filled in from reference TRBV5-1 and TRBJ2-3): KAGVTQTPRYLIKTRGQQVTLSCSPISGHRSVSWYQQTPGQGLQFLFEYFSETQRNKGNFPGRFSGRQFSNSRSEMNVSTLELGDSALYLCASSRGGRTDTQYFGPGTRLTVL.

The V call is TRBV7-9, the J call TRBJ2-5, with D unclear. This CDR3 comprises 15 residues. The V gene lost 3 bases and the J gene lost 2 bases, with 13 bases spanning the gap. Per germline, CDR1 SEHNR and CDR2 FQNEAQ (reference sequence). In DNA form, the CDR3 reads TGTGCCAGCAGCTTTGACTTAAACGGACAAGAGACCCAGTACTTC. Encoded protein: CASSFDLNGQETQYF.

This clone has only a few counts. The chain is built from TRBV5-1 and TRBJ1-2; D uncertain. The V gene lost 0 bases and the J gene lost 6 bases, with 9 bases spanning the gap. This CDR3 contains 13 residues. The V gene's germline CDR1 is SGHRS and CDR2 YFSETQ. The CDR3 DNA reads as TGCGCCAGCAGCTTGGCCCTGCGTAATGGCTACACCTTC. Amino acids: CASSLALRNGYTF.

The chain couples TRBV11-3 to TRBJ2-2; tentative D call: TRBD2 (5 bases). Germline values: CDR1 SGHNT, CDR2 YENEEA. The CDR3 spans 16 residues. Trimming cost V 5 bases and J 0 bases, with 13 bases left between them. CDR3 in DNA: TGTGCCAGCAGCGGGAATGGGGAGCCGAACACCGGGGAGCTGTTTTTT. Its translation is CASSGNGEPNTGELFF.